The following is a T cell receptor beta chain sequence with its context. The target antigen is unknown. Other DNA variants within this sample encode the same CDR3. The data are from a study of shared clonotypes between healthy human individuals. Points from the study as a whole: Even with large depth, rarefaction showed that sorted-subset sequencing was incomplete.

It was CD45RO-negative cells, positively selected for CCR7, that made up naive CD8 cells, with terminally differentiated effector memory CD45RA+ cells excluded. Germline V CDR1 and CDR2: SGDLS, YYNGEE. The germline V and J ends were trimmed by 4 bases and 2 bases, with 10 bases remaining between them. The CDR3 loop spans 13 amino acids. Deep was the level at which the assay was run. Libraries were prepared by immunoSEQ multiplex PCR; TCRdb keeps only in-frame clonotypes and omits some of them. The sample holds roughly 850,000 clones; 96% are singletons and the top ten take around 0.25%. The rearrangement uses TRBV9 and TRBJ2-7; D may be TRBD1 (5 bases). Sequencing input: naive CD8+ T cells sorted from blood. The source of this sequence is a man aged 25-45 years in good health. CDR3 DNA sequence: TGTGCCAGCAGCCCAGGGCCAACCTACGAGCAGTACTTC. It translates to CASSPGPTYEQYF. Drawing the rest from reference TRBV9 and TRBJ2-7, the complete variable domain is DSGVTQTPKHLITATGQRVTLRCSPRSGDLSVYWYQQSLDQGLQFLIQYYNGEERAKGNILERFSAQQFPDLHSELNLSSLELGDSALYFCASSPGPTYEQYFGPGTRLTVT.